Following are 13 T cell receptor beta chains from one sample sequenced in a study of T cell responses to AZD1222 COVID-19 vaccine. Generated by immunoSEQ multiplex PCR, the TCRdb table keeps only in-frame clones and is missing some. The table has more than 250,000 clones, more than 85% seen once. The sample in question was peripheral blood, obtained on day 0 of AZD1222 vaccination. The receptors stem from an adult in good health.

This clone was picked up one time. V gene TRBV6-1 combines with J gene TRBJ2-7; D unclear. V shed 1 base and J shed 4 bases, with 2 bases lying between them. This CDR3 is built from 11 residues. From germline, CDR1 is MNHNS and CDR2 SASEGT. In nucleotides, the CDR3 is TGTGCCAGCAGTGAAGGGTACGAGCAGTACTTC. Protein sequence: CASSEGYEQYF.

The chain links TRBV28 to TRBJ1-4; weak D call: TRBD1 (5 bases). The CDR3 covers 15 residues. Trimming removed 6 bases at V and 7 bases at J, with 18 bases between. Germline CDR1 reads MDHEN; CDR2 reads SYDVKM. The CDR3 here is CASSPGGTGGEKLFF. CDR3 coding DNA: TGTGCCAGCAGCCCAGGCGGCACCGGGGGTGAAAAACTGTTTTTT.

A single count supports this clone. V gene TRBV6-7 combines with J gene TRBJ2-2; 9 bases map to TRBD1. Being an ORF, TRBV6-7 has a function that is uncertain. The ends lost 4 bases at V and 1 base at J; junction bases unmatched: 4. The CDR3 is 16 amino acids. CDR3 sequence: CASSSPTGGNTGELFF. CDR3 sequence (DNA): TGTGCCAGCAGTTCCCCGACAGGGGGGAACACCGGGGAGCTGTTTTTT.

This chain joins TRBV7-9 and TRBJ2-7; the D gene is possibly TRBD1 (6 bases). The germline gives CDR1 SEHNR, CDR2 FQNEAQ (reference sequence). The germline V and J ends were trimmed by 5 bases and 0 bases, with 17 bases remaining between them. The CDR3 is 16 residues long. The CDR3 DNA reads TGTGCCAGCAGCCCGCACTGGGACATTAGCTCCTACGAGCAGTACTTC. Its translation: CASSPHWDISSYEQYF.

The rearrangement links TRBV4-2 to TRBJ1-4, with 11 bases fitting TRBD1. The CDR3 consists of 14 residues. V was clipped by 3 bases and J by 8 bases; unmatched bases: 2. Germline V gene lookup returns CDR1 LGHNA and CDR2 YNFKEQ. CDR3 coding DNA: TGTGCCAGCAGCCACAGGACAGGGGGCGAAAAACTGTTTTTT. This gives the protein CASSHRTGGEKLFF.

The chain employs TRBV5-6 and TRBJ2-3; D is undetermined. The CDR3 consists of 17 residues. Germline CDR1 and CDR2: SGHDT and YYEEEE. V was pared by 4 bases and J by 0 bases, with 18 bases between. This CDR3 is CASSILYSKTSTDTQYF. CDR3 DNA: TGTGCCAGCAGCATCCTTTACAGCAAAACTAGCACAGATACGCAGTATTTT.

The V and J genes are TRBV5-1 and TRBJ2-3; tentatively, D is TRBD1 (6 bases). V was clipped by 9 bases and J by 5 bases, with 10 bases between them. Germline values: CDR1 SGHRS, CDR2 YFSETQ. The length of the CDR3 is 11 residues. In nucleotides, the CDR3 is TGCGCCACCTCCAGGGGAGATACGCAGTATTTT. It encodes CATSRGDTQYF. The full variable domain, in which reference TRBV5-1 and TRBJ2-3 provide the parts outside the CDR3, is KAGVTQTPRYLIKTRGQQVTLSCSPISGHRSVSWYQQTPGQGLQFLFEYFSETQRNKGNFPGRFSGRQFSNSRSEMNVSTLELGDSALYLCATSRGDTQYFGPGTRLTVL.

The genes are TRBV10-3 and TRBJ2-7; D not certain. Looked up from germline, CDR1 is ENHRY and CDR2 is SYGVKD. The CDR3 covers 14 residues. Trimming shortened V by 4 bases and J by 2 bases, and 12 bases separated the two germline ends. The CDR3 nucleotides read TGTGCCATCAGTGGGTCGAGAGGCACCTACGAGCAGTACTTC. It translates to CAISGSRGTYEQYF.

The genes are TRBV28 and TRBJ1-5; 8 bases are shared with TRBD1. The CDR3 is made up of 15 amino acids. Germline trimming cut 4 bases from V and 0 bases from J; bases unmatched to any gene: 2. Germline V gene data show CDR1 as MDHEN and CDR2 as SYDVKM. CDR3 DNA: TGTGCCAGCAGTTCGACAGGGGATAGCAATCAGCCCCAGCATTTT. It encodes CASSSTGDSNQPQHF.

The chain couples TRBV28 to TRBJ1-1; 9 nucleotides line up with TRBD1. The CDR3 covers 15 residues. The junction had 3 bases not matched to a gene; V was cut back by 4 bases and J by 0 bases. Germline V CDR1 and CDR2: MDHEN, SYDVKM. The CDR3 spells CASSSTGGMNTEAFF. The CDR3, as DNA: TGTGCCAGCAGTTCAACAGGGGGCATGAACACTGAAGCTTTCTTT. Together with reference TRBV28 and TRBJ1-1, the CDR3 gives the full variable domain: DVKVTQSSRYLVKRTGEKVFLECVQDMDHENMFWYRQDPGLGLRLIYFSYDVKMKEKGDIPEGYSVSREKKERFSLILESASTNQTSMYLCASSSTGGMNTEAFFGQGTRLTVV.

The chain is built from TRBV11-2 and TRBJ1-1; D uncertain. The germline CDR1 and CDR2 sequences are SGHAT and FQNNGV. V lost 0 bases and J 5 bases, leaving 19 bases between the germline ends. The CDR3 is 17 residues long. The CDR3 protein is CASSLDIRAVRATEAFF. Here the CDR3 DNA reads TGTGCCAGCAGCTTAGATATAAGGGCAGTCCGTGCTACTGAAGCTTTCTTT.

CDR3 in DNA: TGTGCCAGCAGCGGAGACTCCTACAATGAGCAGTTCTTC. This gives the protein CASSGDSYNEQFF. The chain links TRBV11-2 to TRBJ2-1; D call uncertain. Germline CDR1 and CDR2: SGHAT and FQNNGV. This CDR3 is built from 13 residues. The V gene lost 5 bases and the J gene lost 0 bases, with 5 bases spanning the gap.

This clone appeared a single time. This chain uses TRBV28 with TRBJ1-2, with 7 positions matching TRBD1. Germline V lookup: CDR1 MDHEN, CDR2 SYDVKM. The V and J ends lost 1 base and 7 bases, in that order; junction bases with no gene match: 6. The CDR3 contains 14 residues. The CDR3 spells CASSLSGGSSGYTF. CDR3 DNA: TGTGCCAGCAGTTTATCAGGGGGGTCTTCTGGCTACACCTTC.